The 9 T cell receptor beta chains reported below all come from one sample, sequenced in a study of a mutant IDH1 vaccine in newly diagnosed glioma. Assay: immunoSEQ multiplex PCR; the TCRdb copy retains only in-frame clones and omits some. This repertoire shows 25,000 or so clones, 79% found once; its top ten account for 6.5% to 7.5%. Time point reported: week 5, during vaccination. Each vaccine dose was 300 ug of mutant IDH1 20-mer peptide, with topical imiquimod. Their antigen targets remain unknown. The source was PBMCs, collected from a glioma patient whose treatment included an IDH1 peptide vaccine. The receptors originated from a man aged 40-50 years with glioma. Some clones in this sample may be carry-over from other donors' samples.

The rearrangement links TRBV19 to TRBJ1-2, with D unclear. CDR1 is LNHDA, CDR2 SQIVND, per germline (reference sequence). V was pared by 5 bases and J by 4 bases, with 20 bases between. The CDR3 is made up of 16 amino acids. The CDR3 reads CASSPLGRDSGYGYTF. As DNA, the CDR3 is TGTGCCAGTAGTCCCCTAGGACGGGATTCGGGCTATGGCTACACCTTC.

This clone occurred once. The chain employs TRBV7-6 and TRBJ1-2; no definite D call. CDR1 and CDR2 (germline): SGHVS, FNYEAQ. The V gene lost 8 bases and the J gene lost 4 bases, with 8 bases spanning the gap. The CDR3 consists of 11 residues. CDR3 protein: CASRKTYGYTF. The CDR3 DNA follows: TGTGCCAGCCGAAAGACCTATGGCTACACCTTC.

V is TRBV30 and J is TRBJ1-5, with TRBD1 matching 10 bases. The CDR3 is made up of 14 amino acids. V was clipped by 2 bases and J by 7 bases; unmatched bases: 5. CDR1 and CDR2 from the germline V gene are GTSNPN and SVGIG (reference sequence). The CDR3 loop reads CAWSLDRGHQPQHF. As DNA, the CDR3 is TGTGCCTGGAGTCTTGACAGGGGGCACCAGCCCCAGCATTTT.

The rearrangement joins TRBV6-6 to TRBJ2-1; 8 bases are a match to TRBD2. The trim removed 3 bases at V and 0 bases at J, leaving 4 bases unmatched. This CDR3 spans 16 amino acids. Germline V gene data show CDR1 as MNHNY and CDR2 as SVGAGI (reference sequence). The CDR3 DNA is TGTGCCAGCAGTTATCCAAGCGGGAGCTCCTACAATGAGCAGTTCTTC. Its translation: CASSYPSGSSYNEQFF.

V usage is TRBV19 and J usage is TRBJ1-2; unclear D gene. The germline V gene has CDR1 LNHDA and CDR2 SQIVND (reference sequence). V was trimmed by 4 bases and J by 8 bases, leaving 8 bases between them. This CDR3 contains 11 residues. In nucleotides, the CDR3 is TGTGCCAGTAGTACCATACGCGGCTACACCTTC. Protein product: CASSTIRGYTF.

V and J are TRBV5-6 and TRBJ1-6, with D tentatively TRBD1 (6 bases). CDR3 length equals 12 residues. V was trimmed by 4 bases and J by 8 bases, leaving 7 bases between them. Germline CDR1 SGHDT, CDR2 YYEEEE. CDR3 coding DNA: TGTGCCAGCAGCGGGGGCGATTCACCCCTCCACTTT. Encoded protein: CASSGGDSPLHF.

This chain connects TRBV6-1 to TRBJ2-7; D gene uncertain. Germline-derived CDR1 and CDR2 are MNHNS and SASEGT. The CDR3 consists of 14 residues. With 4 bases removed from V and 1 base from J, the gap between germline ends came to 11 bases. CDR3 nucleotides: TGTGCCAGCAGTGTTGGAACAGCATCCTACGAGCAGTACTTC. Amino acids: CASSVGTASYEQYF.

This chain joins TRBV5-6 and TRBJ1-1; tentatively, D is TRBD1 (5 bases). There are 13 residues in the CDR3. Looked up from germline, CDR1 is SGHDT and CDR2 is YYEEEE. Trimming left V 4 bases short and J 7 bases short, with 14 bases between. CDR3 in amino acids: CASSGAGAGEAFF. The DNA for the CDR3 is TGTGCCAGCAGCGGGGCCGGTGCGGGTGAAGCTTTCTTT.

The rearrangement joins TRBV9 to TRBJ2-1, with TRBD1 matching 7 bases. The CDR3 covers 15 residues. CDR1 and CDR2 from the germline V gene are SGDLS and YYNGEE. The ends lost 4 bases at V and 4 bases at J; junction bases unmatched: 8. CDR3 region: CASSSGTVHYNEQFF. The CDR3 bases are TGTGCCAGCAGCTCCGGGACAGTCCATTACAATGAGCAGTTCTTC.